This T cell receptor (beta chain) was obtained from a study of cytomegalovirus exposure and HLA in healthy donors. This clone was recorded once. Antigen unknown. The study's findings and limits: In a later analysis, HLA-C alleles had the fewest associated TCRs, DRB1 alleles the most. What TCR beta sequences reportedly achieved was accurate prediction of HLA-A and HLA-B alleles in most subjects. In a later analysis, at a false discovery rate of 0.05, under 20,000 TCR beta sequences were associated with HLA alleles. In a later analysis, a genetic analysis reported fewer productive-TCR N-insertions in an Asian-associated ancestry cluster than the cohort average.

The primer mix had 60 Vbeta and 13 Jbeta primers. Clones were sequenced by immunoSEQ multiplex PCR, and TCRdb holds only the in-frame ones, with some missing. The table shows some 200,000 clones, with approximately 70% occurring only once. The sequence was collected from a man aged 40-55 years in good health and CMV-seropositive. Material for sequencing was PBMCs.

The CDR3 is CASSALTGGRYGYTF. The CDR3 region has the DNA TGTGCCAGCAGTGCCCTCACAGGGGGCCGCTATGGCTACACCTTC. The V and J genes are TRBV25-1 and TRBJ1-2, with 9 bases fitting TRBD1. The length of the CDR3 is 15 residues. Germline CDR1 and CDR2: MGHDK and SYGVNS. The V segment lost 4 bases and the J segment 4 bases; nucleotides outside the gene matches: 7.